A single sample is the source of the 17 T cell receptor beta chains below, sequenced in a study of T cells in localized non-small cell lung cancer. Profiling relied on immunoSEQ multiplex PCR, and the TCRdb table lists in-frame clones only, not all of them. The sample records 40,000 to 65,000 clones, more than 85% being singletons. Material: PBMCs, obtained before any cancer treatment. These TCRs come from a female donor with stage II lung adenocarcinoma.

The V and J genes are TRBV19 and TRBJ1-5; no clear D. Deletions cut 0 bases from V and 11 bases from J, with 8 bases between. Germline V lookup: CDR1 LNHDA, CDR2 SQIVND (reference sequence). CDR3 length: 12 residues. CDR3 region: CASSIDGWSQHF. DNA for the CDR3: TGTGCCAGTAGTATAGATGGCTGGTCCCAGCATTTT.

This clone was picked up one time. This chain joins TRBV6-5 and TRBJ1-4, with D possibly matching TRBD1 (5 bases). Trimming cost V 8 bases and J 4 bases, with 17 bases left between them. CDR1 is MNHEY, CDR2 SVGAGI, per germline. CDR3 length equals 15 residues. The CDR3 protein is CASSPVGGVNEKLFF. Written as DNA, the CDR3 is TGTGCCAGCTCCCCCGTGGGAGGGGTTAATGAAAAACTGTTTTTT.

The gene calls are TRBV19 and TRBJ2-7; the D is unclear. Trimming cost V 4 bases and J 4 bases, with 5 bases left between them. CDR1 LNHDA and CDR2 SQIVND come from the germline V gene (reference sequence). This CDR3 region has 11 residues. The CDR3 DNA sequence: TGTGCCAGTAGTAGCCGTTACGAGCAGTACTTC. It specifies CASSSRYEQYF.

This clone showed up just a few times. The same CDR3 also results from other DNA sequences found in this sample. V usage is TRBV30 and J usage is TRBJ1-6; maybe TRBD1 (5 bases). The CDR3 runs 14 residues. Germline values: CDR1 GTSNPN, CDR2 SVGIG (reference sequence). V was cut by 0 bases and J by 5 bases, with 8 bases left in between. CDR3 nucleotide sequence: TGTGCCTGGAGTGTGACAGTGGATAATTCACCCCTCCACTTT. Translation: CAWSVTVDNSPLHF.

The gene calls are TRBV29-1 and TRBJ2-5, with TRBD1 matching 9 bases. Unmatched junction bases numbered 13, after V lost 6 bases and J lost 5 bases. This CDR3 has 15 residues. CDR1 and CDR2 from the germline V gene are SQVTM and ANQGSEA. The DNA of the CDR3 is TGCAGCGTAGATGGTGACGGGACAGGGCAGGAGACCCAGTACTTC. Its translation: CSVDGDGTGQETQYF.

The chain carries TRBV10-1 and TRBJ1-1; TRBD1 matches at 8 bases. The trim removed 2 bases at V and 5 bases at J, leaving 4 bases unmatched. The CDR3 totals 14 residues. Looked up from germline, CDR1 is WNHNN and CDR2 is SYGVQD (reference sequence). Here the CDR3 reads CASSEGQGRTEAFF. The CDR3, as DNA: TGCGCCAGCAGTGAGGGACAGGGAAGAACTGAAGCTTTCTTT.

The rearrangement links TRBV2 to TRBJ1-2; D gene unclear. The ends were cut back, 4 bases at V and 5 bases at J, with 8 bases in the middle. The length of the CDR3 is 12 residues. Germline values: CDR1 SNHLY, CDR2 FYNNEI. The CDR3 DNA reads as TGTGCCAGCAGTGGGACGAGATATGGCTACACCTTC. This sequence encodes CASSGTRYGYTF.

The chain uses TRBV7-2 and TRBJ2-5; 10 bases are shared with TRBD2. CDR1 SGHTA and CDR2 FQGNSA come from the germline V gene. V shed 0 bases, J shed 5 bases, and the junction held 3 bases outside the gene matches. The CDR3 runs 15 residues. CDR3: CASSLAAGGWETQYF. Written as DNA, the CDR3 is TGTGCCAGCAGCTTAGCAGCGGGGGGGTGGGAGACCCAGTACTTC.

The V gene is TRBV6-4, the J gene TRBJ2-3; TRBD2 matches at 11 bases. Germline lookup yields CDR1 MRHNA and CDR2 SNTAGT. Trimming cost V 10 bases and J 5 bases; bases outside gene matches: 17. The CDR3 runs to 17 residues. The CDR3 spells CAISYRRSGGAEDTQYF. CDR3 sequence (DNA): TGTGCCATTTCATATCGCCGTAGCGGGGGGGCGGAAGATACGCAGTATTTT.

The gene calls are TRBV6-4 and TRBJ2-2; no reliable D call. This CDR3 is built from 15 residues. Germline V gene data show CDR1 as MRHNA and CDR2 as SNTAGT. The V and J ends lost 5 bases and 1 base respectively, with 11 bases between them. CDR3 bases: TGTGCCAGCAGTCCGCAAGTGGGGAACACCGGGGAGCTGTTTTTT. Its translation is CASSPQVGNTGELFF.

The V and J genes are TRBV9 and TRBJ2-2, with TRBD2 identical over 9 bases. This CDR3 is built from 15 residues. Germline CDR1 SGDLS, CDR2 YYNGEE. The trim removed 0 bases at V and 6 bases at J, leaving 3 bases unmatched. The CDR3 sequence: CASSVEGLAAGELFF. The CDR3 region has the DNA TGTGCCAGCAGCGTAGAGGGACTAGCCGCCGGGGAGCTGTTTTTT.

V and J are TRBV19 and TRBJ1-5; maybe TRBD1 (6 bases). Trimming left V 10 bases short and J 1 base short, with 11 bases between. The CDR3 spans 13 residues. CDR1 is LNHDA and CDR2 is SQIVND in the germline V gene (reference sequence). The CDR3 DNA sequence: TGTGCCACCAGCCAGGGGAGCAATCAGCCCCAGCATTTT. Translating it yields CATSQGSNQPQHF.

The chain joins TRBV6-1 to TRBJ2-1, with 10 bases fitting TRBD2. The junction had 2 bases not matched to a gene; V was cut back by 2 bases and J by 4 bases. Germline V lookup: CDR1 MNHNS, CDR2 SASEGT. This CDR3 comprises 15 residues. The CDR3 loop reads CASSEKRGGYNEQFF. The CDR3 DNA reads as TGTGCCAGCAGTGAAAAGCGGGGGGGATACAATGAGCAGTTCTTC.

The V gene is TRBV6-6, the J gene TRBJ1-1; no reliable D call. This CDR3 region has 13 residues. V gave up 3 bases and J gave up 0 bases, with 5 bases separating them. Germline assignment: CDR1 MNHNY and CDR2 SVGAGI (reference sequence). The CDR3 sequence is CASSYRVNTEAFF. In DNA, the CDR3 is TGTGCCAGCAGTTATCGAGTGAACACTGAAGCTTTCTTT.

This clone was found a few times. The CDR3 region has the DNA TGTGCCAGCAGCCGTACAGGGGGCACAGATACGCAGTATTTT. This codes for CASSRTGGTDTQYF. V and J are TRBV5-5 and TRBJ2-3; 7 nucleotides align to TRBD1. This CDR3 contains 14 residues. V lost 4 bases, J lost 1 base, and 3 bases stayed unmatched. Germline assignment: CDR1 SGHKS and CDR2 YYEKEE (reference sequence).

The chain joins TRBV11-2 to TRBJ1-4; TRBD1 might be the D (5 bases). Germline CDR1 reads SGHAT; CDR2 reads FQNNGV. V gave up 2 bases and J gave up 5 bases, with 15 bases separating them. The CDR3 runs to 16 residues. Here the CDR3 reads CASSLTTGAENEKLFF. The CDR3 DNA follows: TGTGCCAGCAGCTTAACAACCGGGGCAGAAAATGAAAAACTGTTTTTT.

The V and J genes are TRBV6-1 and TRBJ1-2; D gene unclear. The V gene's germline CDR1 is MNHNS and CDR2 SASEGT. Deletions cut 2 bases from V and 3 bases from J, with 7 bases between. CDR3 length: 13 residues. The CDR3 loop is CASSETGDYGYTF. CDR3 nucleotides: TGTGCCAGCAGTGAAACCGGGGACTATGGCTACACCTTC.